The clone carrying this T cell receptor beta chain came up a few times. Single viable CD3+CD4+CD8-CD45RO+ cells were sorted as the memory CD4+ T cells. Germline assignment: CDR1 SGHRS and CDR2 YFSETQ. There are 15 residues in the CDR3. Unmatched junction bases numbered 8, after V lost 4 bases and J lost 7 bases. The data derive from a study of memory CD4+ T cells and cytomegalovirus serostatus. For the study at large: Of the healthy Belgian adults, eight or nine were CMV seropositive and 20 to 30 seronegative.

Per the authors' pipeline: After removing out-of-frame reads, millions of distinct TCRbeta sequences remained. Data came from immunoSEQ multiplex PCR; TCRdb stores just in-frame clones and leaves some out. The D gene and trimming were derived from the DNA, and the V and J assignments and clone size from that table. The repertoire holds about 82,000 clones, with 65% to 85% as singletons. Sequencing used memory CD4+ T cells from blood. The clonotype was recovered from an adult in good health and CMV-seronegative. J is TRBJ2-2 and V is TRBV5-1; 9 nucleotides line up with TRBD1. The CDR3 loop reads CASSVGQGYDGELFF. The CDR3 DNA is TGCGCCAGCAGCGTGGGACAGGGATATGACGGGGAGCTGTTTTTT.